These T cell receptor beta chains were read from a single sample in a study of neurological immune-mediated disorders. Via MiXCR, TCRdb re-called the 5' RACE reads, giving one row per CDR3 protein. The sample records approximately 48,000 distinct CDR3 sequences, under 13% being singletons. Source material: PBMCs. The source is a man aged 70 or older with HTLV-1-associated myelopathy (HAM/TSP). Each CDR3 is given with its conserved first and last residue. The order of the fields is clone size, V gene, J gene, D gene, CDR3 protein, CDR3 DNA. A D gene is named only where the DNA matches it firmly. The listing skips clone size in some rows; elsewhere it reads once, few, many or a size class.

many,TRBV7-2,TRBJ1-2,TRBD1,CASSLAGGDGYTF,TGTGCCAGCAGCTTGGCAGGGGGAGATGGCTACACCTTC
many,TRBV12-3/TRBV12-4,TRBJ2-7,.,CASSLKGRARAEQYF,TGTGCCAGCAGTTTAAAGGGGCGGGCCCGGGCCGAGCAGTACTTC
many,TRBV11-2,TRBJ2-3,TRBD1,CASSEPLRTGGADTQYF,TGTGCCAGCAGCGAACCCTTAAGGACAGGGGGCGCAGATACGCAGTATTTT
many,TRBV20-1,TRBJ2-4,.,CSALLRDSSHIQYF,TGCAGTGCCTTACTCCGGGACTCCAGCCACATTCAGTACTTC
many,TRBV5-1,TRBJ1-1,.,CASSSYMNTEAFF,TGCGCCAGCAGCTCTTACATGAACACTGAAGCTTTCTTT
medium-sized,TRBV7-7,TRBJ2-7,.,CASSATLGSYEQYF,TGTGCCAGCAGCGCGACGCTAGGGTCCTACGAGCAGTACTTC
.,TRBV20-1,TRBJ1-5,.,CSEGRRGGDTQHF,TGCAGTGAGGGGCGGCGGGGAGGGGATACGCAGCATTTT
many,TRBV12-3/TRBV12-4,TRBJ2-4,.,CASSPWGSENIQYF,TGTGCCAGCAGCCCTTGGGGCAGCGAAAACATTCAGTACTTC
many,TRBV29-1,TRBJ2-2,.,CSVLGQTSTGELFF,TGCAGCGTTCTCGGACAGACGAGCACCGGGGAGCTGTTTTTT
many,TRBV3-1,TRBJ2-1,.,CASSQDRTLSGEQFF,TGTGCCAGCAGCCAAGATAGGACCCTCAGCGGTGAGCAGTTCTTC
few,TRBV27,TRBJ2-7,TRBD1,CASSLSHRGNEQYF,TGTGCCAGCAGTTTATCGCACAGGGGGAACGAGCAGTACTTC
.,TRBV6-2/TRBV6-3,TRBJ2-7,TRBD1,CAKRREPGQTYEQYF,TGTGCCAAAAGACGCGAACCGGGACAGACCTACGAGCAGTACTTC
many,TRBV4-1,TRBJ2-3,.,CASRNQDSPTDTQYF,TGCGCCAGCAGGAATCAAGACAGCCCCACAGATACGCAGTATTTT
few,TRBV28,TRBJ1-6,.,CASRRGDRNNSPLHF,TGTGCCAGCCGACGGGGGGACCGAAATAATTCACCCCTCCACTTT
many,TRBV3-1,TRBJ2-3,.,CASSQGGSTDTQYF,TGTGCCAGCAGCCAAGGAGGGTCTACAGATACGCAGTATTTT
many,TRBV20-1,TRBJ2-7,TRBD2,CSPLADTYEQYF,TGCAGTCCTCTAGCGGACACCTACGAGCAGTACTTC
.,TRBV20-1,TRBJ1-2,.,CSATPTVSNYGYTF,TGCAGTGCTACCCCGACAGTGTCTAACTATGGCTACACCTTC
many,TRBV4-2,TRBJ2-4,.,CASSPTAEAGLAKNIQYF,TGTGCCAGCAGCCCGACTGCGGAAGCGGGCTTAGCCAAAAACATTCAGTACTTC
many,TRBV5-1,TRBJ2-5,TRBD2,CASSFSGPVAETQYF,TGCGCCAGCAGCTTTAGCGGGCCCGTGGCTGAGACCCAGTACTTC
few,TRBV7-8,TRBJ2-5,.,CASSVGHNQIQETQYF,TGTGCCAGCAGCGTGGGACACAATCAAATTCAAGAGACCCAGTACTTC
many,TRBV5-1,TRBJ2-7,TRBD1,CASSFGTGVYEQYF,TGCGCCAGCAGCTTTGGGACAGGGGTCTACGAGCAGTACTTC
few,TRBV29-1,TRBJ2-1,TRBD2,CSGEGLAGDDEQFF,TGCAGCGGGGAGGGACTAGCGGGAGACGATGAGCAGTTCTTC
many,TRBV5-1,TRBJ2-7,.,CASSFGQLIPYEQYF,TGCGCCAGCAGCTTTGGTCAGCTTATACCCTACGAGCAGTACTTC
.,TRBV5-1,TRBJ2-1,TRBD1,CASSAGQGARNEPFF,TGCGCCAGCAGCGCGGGACAGGGGGCTAGGAATGAACCGTTCTTC
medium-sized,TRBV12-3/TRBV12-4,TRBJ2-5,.,CASSFRLEETQYF,TGTGCCAGCAGTTTTAGGCTAGAAGAGACCCAGTACTTC
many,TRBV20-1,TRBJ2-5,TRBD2,CSAPGGRGKTQYF,TGCAGTGCCCCGGGGGGGCGAGGAAAGACCCAGTACTTC
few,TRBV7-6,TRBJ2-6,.,CASSKTASGANVLTF,TGTGCCAGCAGCAAGACAGCTTCTGGGGCCAACGTCCTGACTTTC
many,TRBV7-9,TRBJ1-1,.,CASSPGGGEAFF,TGTGCCAGCAGCCCTGGGGGGGGTGAAGCTTTCTTT
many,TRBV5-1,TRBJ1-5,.,CASSLADNRDTIVCPQHF,TGCGCCAGCAGCTTGGCCGATAACAGGGACACAATAGTTTGTCCCCAGCATTTT
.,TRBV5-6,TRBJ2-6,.,CASRPLGVQSSGANVLTF,TGTGCCAGCAGACCCCTAGGGGTCCAGTCCTCTGGGGCCAACGTCCTGACTTTC
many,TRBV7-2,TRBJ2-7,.,CASSLPGPYEQYF,TGTGCCAGCAGCTTACCAGGGCCCTACGAGCAGTACTTC
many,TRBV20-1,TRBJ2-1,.,CSAGLGITSRRGEQFF,TGCAGTGCTGGCCTCGGGATCACCAGCCGAAGGGGCGAGCAGTTCTTC
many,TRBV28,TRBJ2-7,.,CASSLLGRSPPYEQYF,TGTGCCAGCAGTTTATTGGGTCGATCACCCCCCTACGAGCAGTACTTC
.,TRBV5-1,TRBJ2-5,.,CASIFNAGRQETQYF,TGCGCCAGCATCTTTAACGCAGGGCGCCAAGAGACCCAGTACTTC
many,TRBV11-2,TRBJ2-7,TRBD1,CASSRSLTGGEQYF,TGTGCCAGCAGCCGATCTCTCACAGGGGGCGAGCAGTACTTC
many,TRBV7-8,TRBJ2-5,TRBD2,CASSGGGEVETQYF,TGTGCCAGCAGCGGGGGGGGGGAGGTAGAGACCCAGTACTTC
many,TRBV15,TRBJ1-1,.,CATSRDGGRIEAFF,TGTGCCACCAGCAGAGATGGTGGCAGGATTGAAGCTTTCTTT
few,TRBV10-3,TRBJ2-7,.,CTISESEPWAYEQYF,TGTACCATCAGTGAGTCAGAGCCCTGGGCCTACGAGCAGTACTTC
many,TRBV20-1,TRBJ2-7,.,CSARGALRSYEQYF,TGCAGTGCTCGCGGGGCGCTACGATCCTACGAGCAGTACTTC
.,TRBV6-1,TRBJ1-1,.,CASSNGGEAFF,TGTGCCAGCTCCAATGGGGGTGAAGCTTTCTTT
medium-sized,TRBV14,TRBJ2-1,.,CASSQDRSVQREQFF,TGTGCCAGCAGCCAAGACCGAAGCGTGCAGCGTGAGCAGTTCTTC
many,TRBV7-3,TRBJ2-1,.,CASSLTGGGHEQFF,TGTGCCAGCAGCTTAACGGGCGGGGGCCATGAGCAGTTCTTC
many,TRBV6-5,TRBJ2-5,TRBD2,CASREKGGRRGETQYF,TGTGCCAGCAGGGAGAAGGGCGGGAGGCGTGGGGAGACCCAGTACTTC
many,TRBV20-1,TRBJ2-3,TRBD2,CSARVGGVDTQYF,TGCAGTGCTAGGGTTGGGGGGGTAGATACGCAGTATTTT